The sequence of this T cell receptor beta chain was determined in a study of blood T cell repertoires in COVID-19. About the study: The United States, Italy and Spain were the sources of the acute and convalescent COVID-19 samples.

This CDR3 has 15 amino acids. CDR1 and CDR2 from the germline V gene are SGHTA and FQGTGA. The V gene end was trimmed by 5 bases and the J gene end by 4 bases; junction bases not matched to a gene: 6. The repertoire was sequenced with immunoSEQ multiplex PCR; TCRdb's copy has only in-frame clones and lacks some. Among 180,000 or so clones listed, around 76% were seen once. V usage is TRBV7-3 and J usage is TRBJ2-3, with 10 bases identical to TRBD2. The sequenced sample was peripheral blood. The sequence derives from a woman in her forties or fifties with active or convalescent COVID-19. The CDR3 protein is CASSPQRGGADTQYF. The CDR3 DNA reads as TGTGCCAGCAGCCCCCAGCGGGGGGGGGCAGATACGCAGTATTTT.